This TCR beta chain stems from a study of blood T cell repertoires in COVID-19 (dated by TCRdb to about 2020). Background for the entire study: Samples from collaborators originated in the United States, Italy and Spain and spanned both the acute and convalescent phases of COVID-19. The material from the prospective study consisted of cDNA or gDNA derived from T cells, B-cell-depleted T cells, or PBMCs. Subjects who had been exposed to COVID-19, were actively infected with it, or had recovered from it provided the deeply sampled blood TCRbeta repertoires that made up the dataset. A freely available public database, intended as a resource for researchers studying the immune response to SARS-CoV-2, is where the repertoires were released. The samples were drawn from the first 160 participants of the ongoing ImmuneRACE study and from under 1,500 subjects provided by 6 global collaborators. A de-identified subject ID, COVID-19 status, age in years and sex were almost always included in the sample metadata. Where available, HLA class I and class II types were obtained from metadata supplied by the sample provider rather than from assay-based typing. Here is what the overall study found, with its caveats: The amount of clinical and demographic metadata varied by source and participant and was provided uncurated.

Each collaborating institution followed its own protocols to collect whole blood in K2EDTA tubes. For TCRbeta analysis, collaborators shipped samples as frozen whole blood, isolated PBMCs, or DNA extracted from either of those sample types. The germline V gene sets CDR1 to MNHEY and CDR2 to SVGAGI. V drops 6 bases and J drops 0 bases, leaving 14 bases in between. There are 15 amino acids in the CDR3, from cysteine to phenylalanine inclusive. Here the CDR3 DNA is all that survives: 45 bases in frame from base 1. Note on this clone: The specificity of this receptor is unknown. No base quality values were provided; no much bigger clone lies one nucleotide off.

TCRbeta CDR3 regions were amplified from genomic DNA using the immunoSEQ Assay, a bias-controlled multiplex PCR. In the paper's pipeline: The number of nucleated cells in each sample was estimated by amplification of reference gene primers within the assay. To quantify the absolute abundance of each unique TCRbeta CDR3 rearrangement, sequence reads were collapsed and filtered. For each sample, productive Simpson clonality was calculated by taking the square root of Simpson's diversity index across productive rearrangements. The table comes from immuneACCESS by way of TCRdb, which keeps in-frame sequences with V and J called. Part of the clones is missing from these tables; in studies checked, under half for an unresolved V gene and the rest for unknown reasons. The V and J calls and clone size were taken over from that table, and D and trimming were inferred from the DNA. Here the sample has 200,000 to 250,000 clones; approximately 82% occur a single time. Under 15% of the sample comes from the top ten.

This receptor was taken from a human donor in a cohort sampled during active COVID-19. This receptor chain uses TRBV6-5 and TRBJ1-1; matching of 6 bases hints at TRBD1 as the D gene. Sequencing input: peripheral blood. At the DNA level, the sequence is TGTGCCAGCAGCGTGAACGGACAGTTGAACACTGAAGCTTTCTTT. Its protein reads: CASSVNGQLNTEAFF.